The T cell receptor (beta chain) described here comes from a study of control samples from healthy donors and cancer patients. This table comes from immunoSEQ multiplex PCR, and its TCRdb copy is limited to in-frame clones, with some not included. This table has about 120,000 clones, 88% appearing once. In germline, CDR1 is SGHAT, CDR2 FQNNGV. The CDR3 spans 17 residues. Trimming removed 3 bases from V and 3 bases from J, with 21 bases in between. Sequencing used blood. The V gene is TRBV11-2, the J gene TRBJ2-7; no definite D call. The receptor comes from a woman in her 70s in good health. CDR3 in amino acids: CASSFKVSSSLGYEQYF. CDR3 nucleotide sequence: TGTGCCAGCAGCTTTAAAGTTAGCAGCTCCTTGGGCTACGAGCAGTACTTC.